Listed below are T cell receptor beta chains from one sample, sequenced in a study of blood T cell repertoires in COVID-19. Repertoires were generated with immunoSEQ multiplex PCR, while TCRdb's copy carries only in-frame clones and drops some. The data hold hundreds of thousands of clones, with 85% observed a single time. Sequenced: peripheral blood. These receptors were taken from a woman younger than 35 with acute or convalescent COVID-19. Each CDR3 is given with its conserved first and last residue. A D gene is named only where the DNA matches it firmly. Not all rows give a size; the values are once, few, many and, for expanded clones, a class.

TRBJ2-7	TRBD2	NA	TRBV7-2	13	CASSFWRESEQYF	TGTGCCAGCAGCTTTTGGCGGGAGTCCGAGCAGTACTTC
TRBJ2-3	NA	NA	TRBV5-1	20	CASSWNAGQPVDTSTDTQYF	TGCGCCAGCAGCTGGAACGCGGGACAGCCTGTTGATACTAGCACAGATACGCAGTATTTT
TRBJ2-3	TRBD2	NA	TRBV2	16	CASSEAAGGMSDTQYF	TGTGCCAGCAGTGAAGCGGCGGGGGGGATGTCAGATACGCAGTATTTT
TRBJ1-1	NA	NA	TRBV7-2	14	CASSLVRGVTEAFF	TGTGCCAGCAGCTTAGTGCGGGGGGTCACTGAAGCTTTCTTT
TRBJ1-2	TRBD1	NA	TRBV7-2	13	CASSLVVWDRVAF	TGTGCCAGCAGCTTAGTCGTTTGGGACAGAGTGGCCTTC
TRBJ2-5	TRBD2	NA	TRBV5-1	15	CASSLVSGSQETQYF	TGCGCCAGCAGCTTGGTTAGCGGGTCCCAAGAGACCCAGTACTTC
TRBJ2-3	NA	NA	TRBV7-8	15	CASSLVPGSTDTQYF	TGTGCCAGCAGCTTAGTACCGGGTAGCACAGATACGCAGTATTTT
TRBJ2-7	NA	NA	TRBV5-1	15	CASSSTTGWRYEQYF	TGCGCCAGCAGCTCAACTACAGGGTGGAGGTACGAGCAGTACTTC
TRBJ2-1	NA	NA	TRBV5-1	14	CASSPASGGDEQFF	TGCGCCAGCAGCCCAGCGTCCGGGGGAGATGAGCAGTTCTTC
TRBJ1-1	NA	few	TRBV2	11	CAISGYTEAFF	TGTGCCATTTCAGGGTACACTGAAGCTTTCTTT
TRBJ2-3	TRBD1	NA	TRBV19	15	CATSPGTGRTDTQYF	TGTGCCACCAGCCCCGGGACAGGGCGCACAGATACGCAGTATTTT
TRBJ2-7	TRBD1	NA	TRBV5-1	13	CASKVQGAHEQYF	TGCGCCAGCAAGGTCCAGGGGGCCCACGAGCAGTACTTC
TRBJ1-1	TRBD1	once	TRBV5-4	16	CASSLGPQGTNTEAFF	TGTGCCAGCAGCTTGGGTCCACAGGGGACGAACACTGAAGCTTTCTTT
TRBJ1-1	NA	NA	TRBV2	14	CASSAVDLNTEAFF	TGTGCCAGCAGTGCGGTCGATCTGAACACTGAAGCTTTCTTT
TRBJ1-5	NA	NA	TRBV6-6	16	CASTPVWGDSNQPQHF	TGTGCCAGCACCCCCGTGTGGGGGGATAGCAATCAGCCCCAGCATTTT
TRBJ2-1	NA	NA	TRBV3-1/TRBV3-2	15	CASSLAGALNNEQFF	TGTGCCAGCAGCCTAGCAGGGGCTCTTAACAATGAGCAGTTCTTC
TRBJ1-1	NA	NA	TRBV5-1	13	CASSPLTETEAFF	TGCGCCAGCAGCCCCCTCACAGAAACTGAAGCTTTCTTT
TRBJ1-1	TRBD1	NA	TRBV7-2	16	CASSPERTGLDTEAFF	TGTGCCAGCAGCCCCGAGCGGACAGGGCTTGACACTGAAGCTTTCTTT
TRBJ2-2	NA	NA	TRBV6-1	16	CASSEAGGVGTGELFF	TGTGCCAGCAGTGAAGCGGGCGGGGTGGGCACCGGGGAGCTGTTTTTT
TRBJ2-3	TRBD2	NA	TRBV30	15	CAWSVGRELTDTQYF	TGTGCCTGGAGTGTGGGGCGGGAGCTCACAGATACGCAGTATTTT
TRBJ2-3	TRBD2	NA	TRBV7-3	15	CASSRGLAGTDTQYF	TGTGCCAGCAGTCGAGGACTAGCGGGCACAGATACGCAGTATTTT
TRBJ2-3	NA	NA	TRBV9	14	CASTVGQGADTQYF	TGTGCCAGCACCGTGGGACAAGGCGCAGATACGCAGTATTTT
TRBJ1-5	NA	NA	TRBV9	14	CASSADGLNQPQHF	TGTGCCAGCAGCGCCGACGGACTCAATCAGCCCCAGCATTTT
TRBJ2-1	NA	NA	TRBV5-6	16	CASSVARGLSYNEQFF	TGTGCCAGCAGCGTCGCAAGGGGCCTTTCCTACAATGAGCAGTTCTTC
TRBJ2-3	TRBD2	NA	TRBV5-4	16	CASSIGGRADADTQYF	TGTGCCAGCAGTATCGGCGGGAGGGCCGATGCAGATACGCAGTATTTT
TRBJ1-5	TRBD1	many	TRBV5-6	15	CASSSSRTGGQPQHF	TGTGCCAGCAGCTCCTCCAGGACAGGGGGTCAGCCCCAGCATTTT
TRBJ1-6	TRBD1	NA	TRBV5-1	14	CASSAGQENSPLHF	TGCGCCAGCAGCGCGGGACAGGAGAATTCACCCCTCCACTTT
TRBJ2-2	NA	NA	TRBV5-1	14	CASSFSGNTGELFF	TGCGCCAGCAGCTTCAGCGGGAACACCGGGGAGCTGTTTTTT
TRBJ2-1	TRBD1	NA	TRBV15	15	CATSAGTGGNNEQFF	TGTGCCACCAGCGCCGGGACAGGGGGCAACAATGAGCAGTTCTTC
TRBJ2-3	TRBD2	once	TRBV9	16	CASSVAWTSEEDTQYF	TGTGCCAGCAGCGTAGCTTGGACTAGCGAGGAGGATACGCAGTATTTT
TRBJ2-2	NA	NA	TRBV7-9	17	CASSPAQGRGFTGELFF	TGTGCCAGCAGCCCTGCCCAGGGCAGGGGATTTACCGGGGAGCTGTTTTTT
TRBJ2-7	NA	once	TRBV27	15	CASSFDGLSSYEQYF	TGTGCCAGCAGTTTCGACGGACTGAGCTCCTACGAGCAGTACTTC
TRBJ1-2	NA	few	TRBV2	14	CASSENRANYGYTF	TGTGCCAGCAGTGAGAACAGAGCTAACTATGGCTACACCTTC
TRBJ2-7	NA	NA	TRBV6-5	15	CASSRPGHRSYEQYF	TGTGCCAGCAGCCGCCCGGGACACCGCTCCTACGAGCAGTACTTC
TRBJ2-7	TRBD1	NA	TRBV6-1	15	CASSELPGQGYEQYF	TGTGCCAGCAGTGAACTTCCAGGACAGGGCTACGAGCAGTACTTC
TRBJ1-2	TRBD1	NA	TRBV6-9	12	CASKLTGAGYTF	TGTGCCAGCAAACTGACAGGGGCGGGCTACACCTTC
TRBJ1-4	NA	NA	TRBV19	14	CASSISQGGEKLFF	TGTGCCAGTAGTATTAGCCAGGGAGGCGAAAAACTGTTTTTT
TRBJ2-1	NA	NA	TRBV12-5	15	CASGPPTVYYNEQFF	TGTGCTAGTGGACCTCCTACAGTTTACTACAATGAGCAGTTCTTC
TRBJ2-1	NA	NA	TRBV7-2	14	CASSLPGAAPKQFF	TGTGCCAGCAGCTTACCAGGGGCGGCCCCTAAGCAGTTCTTC
TRBJ2-2	TRBD2	NA	TRBV19	18	CASTEGLAGELRAGELFF	TGTGCCAGTACCGAGGGACTAGCGGGAGAATTAAGGGCCGGGGAGCTGTTTTTT
TRBJ1-2	TRBD1	once	TRBV12-3/TRBV12-4	12	CASSDRGHGYTF	TGTGCCAGCTCCGACAGGGGGCATGGCTACACCTTC
TRBJ1-5	TRBD1	NA	TRBV6-5	15	CASSTDRGGRQPQHF	TGTGCCAGCAGTACGGACAGGGGGGGACGTCAGCCCCAGCATTTT
TRBJ1-5	TRBD1	NA	TRBV5-6	15	CASSLGQGAHQPQHF	TGTGCCAGCAGCTTGGGACAGGGAGCCCATCAGCCCCAGCATTTT
TRBJ2-2	NA	NA	TRBV2	15	CASNPTGFFPGELFF	TGTGCCAGTAATCCGACAGGCTTCTTTCCCGGGGAGCTGTTTTTT
TRBJ1-1	NA	NA	TRBV29-1	15	CSVRDTNGGNTEAFF	TGCAGCGTTAGGGACACAAACGGAGGGAACACTGAAGCTTTCTTT
TRBJ1-2	TRBD1	NA	TRBV19	15	CASSLQGAQDYGYTF	TGTGCCAGTAGTTTGCAGGGGGCGCAGGACTATGGCTACACCTTC
TRBJ2-3	TRBD1	NA	TRBV29-1	15	CSVEKRGQVPDTQYF	TGCAGCGTTGAAAAAAGGGGACAGGTGCCAGATACGCAGTATTTT
TRBJ2-4	NA	NA	TRBV7-9	13	CASSLNRADIQYF	TGTGCCAGCAGCTTAAACAGGGCGGACATTCAGTACTTC
TRBJ2-2	NA	NA	TRBV11-2	15	CASSLDRASTGELFF	TGTGCCAGCAGCTTAGATCGAGCGAGCACCGGGGAGCTGTTTTTT
TRBJ2-2	NA	NA	TRBV14	13	CASSPYGTGELFF	TGTGCCAGCAGCCCTTACGGCACCGGGGAGCTGTTTTTT